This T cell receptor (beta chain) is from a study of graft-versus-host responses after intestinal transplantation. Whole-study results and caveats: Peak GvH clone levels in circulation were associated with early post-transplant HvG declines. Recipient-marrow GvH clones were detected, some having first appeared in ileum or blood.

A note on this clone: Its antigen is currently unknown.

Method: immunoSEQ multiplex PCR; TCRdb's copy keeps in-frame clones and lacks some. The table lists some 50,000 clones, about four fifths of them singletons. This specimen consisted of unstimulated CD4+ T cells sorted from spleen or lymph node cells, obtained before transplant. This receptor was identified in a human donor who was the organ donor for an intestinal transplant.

CDR3 amino acids: CASSRQGAYEQYF. The CDR3 region has the DNA TGTGCCAGCAGCCGACAGGGGGCCTACGAGCAGTACTTC. The genes are TRBV11-2 and TRBJ2-7, with 9 nucleotides matching TRBD1. This CDR3 comprises 13 residues. V lost 5 bases, J lost 2 bases, and 1 base stayed unmatched. Germline V CDR1 and CDR2: SGHAT, FQNNGV. The complete variable domain, with remaining parts taken from reference TRBV11-2 and TRBJ2-7, reads EAGVAQSPRYKIIEKRQSVAFWCNPISGHATLYWYQQILGQGPKLLIQFQNNGVVDDSQLPKDRFSAERLKGVDSTLKIQPAKLEDSAVYLCASSRQGAYEQYFGPGTRLTVT.